The TCR beta chain under discussion was sequenced for a study of shared clonotypes between healthy human individuals. Study summary: Donors had three CD4 naive, three CD4 memory, two CD8 naive and one CD8 memory plate apiece.

This CDR3 has 15 residues. CDR1 is SGHTA, CDR2 FQGTGA, per germline. The ends lost 3 bases at V and 4 bases at J; junction bases unmatched: 9. The genomic DNA of each subset was split evenly across several immunoSEQ plates. Original data processing: Because ImmunoSEQ provided only junction sequences with no quality scores, the filtering differed. Libraries were prepared by immunoSEQ multiplex PCR; TCRdb keeps only in-frame clonotypes and omits some of them. V and J calls and clone size are given by that table; D and trimming were obtained from the DNA. The sample has fewer than 3 million clones; around 93% are singletons.

The chain couples TRBV7-3 to TRBJ2-7; 7 bases agree with TRBD1. This TCR was recovered from a man aged 18 to 30 in good health. Some clones in this sample may be carry-over from other donors' samples. The sample comprised naive CD4+ T cells from PBMCs. Described subset: CD45RA+ positively selected. The CDR3 loop reads CASSLRGTGDYEQYF. The DNA of the CDR3 is TGTGCCAGCAGCTTGAGGGGTACAGGGGATTACGAGCAGTACTTC.